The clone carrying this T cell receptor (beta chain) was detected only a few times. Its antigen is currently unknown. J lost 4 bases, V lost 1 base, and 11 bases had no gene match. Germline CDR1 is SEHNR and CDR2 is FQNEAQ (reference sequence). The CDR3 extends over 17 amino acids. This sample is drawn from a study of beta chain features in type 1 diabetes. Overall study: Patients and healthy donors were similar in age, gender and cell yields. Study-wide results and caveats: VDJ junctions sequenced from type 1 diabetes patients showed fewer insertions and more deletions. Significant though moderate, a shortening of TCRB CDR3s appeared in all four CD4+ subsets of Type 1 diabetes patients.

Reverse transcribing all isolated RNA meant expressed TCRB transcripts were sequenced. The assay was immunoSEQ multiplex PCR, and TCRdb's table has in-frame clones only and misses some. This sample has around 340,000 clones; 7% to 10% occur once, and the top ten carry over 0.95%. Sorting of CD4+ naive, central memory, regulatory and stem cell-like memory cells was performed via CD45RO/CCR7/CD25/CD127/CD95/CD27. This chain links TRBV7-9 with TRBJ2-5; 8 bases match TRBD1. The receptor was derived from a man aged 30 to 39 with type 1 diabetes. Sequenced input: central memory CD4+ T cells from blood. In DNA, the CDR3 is TGTGCCAGCAGCTTAGTTAGCGGACAGGGATTCAGAGAGACCCAGTACTTC. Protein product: CASSLVSGQGFRETQYF.